The source of this TCR beta chain is a study of T cells in localized non-small cell lung cancer. The CDR3 is 16 residues long. Trimming took 2 bases from V and 3 from J, leaving 15 bases between them. As to this clone: Its cognate antigen is unknown.

Sequencing was performed with immunoSEQ multiplex PCR; in TCRdb, only in-frame clones are kept and a portion is missing. The table has some 26,000 clones, 70% to 90% seen once. Study-wide points: Maximal T cell clonality occurred in uninvolved adjacent lung, with tumor ranking below it. Adjacent lung exhibited a median of around 60 among the 100 most abundant tumor clones. Longer overall survival was seen with higher T cell density measured in blood. Multi-region tumor sequencing was not done, so intratumor heterogeneity could not be excluded.

The specimen comprised peripheral blood, sampled before any cancer treatment. The clonotype was recovered from a woman aged 18 to 55 with stage I lung adenocarcinoma. The V call is TRBV5-3, the J call TRBJ1-3; possible D gene TRBD1, 6 bases. TRBV5-3 is an ORF, and what it does is uncertain. The CDR3 reads CARSFRGGRFGNTIYF. CDR3 DNA sequence: TGTGCCAGAAGCTTCCGCGGGGGCCGGTTTGGAAACACCATATATTTT.